The 27 T cell receptor beta chains listed next were all sequenced from one sample in a study of T cell repertoires in cytomegalovirus infection. These TCRs are of unknown antigen specificity. TCRdb independently ran MiXCR on the reads; one entry per CDR3 protein. Of roughly 730,000 distinct CDR3 sequences listed, around a third were seen once; the top ten hold 15% to 20%. Sequencing used cultured PBMCs, obtained from culture after CMV antigen stimulation. These receptors all stem from a human donor in good health (CMV status not recorded). Some clones in this sample may be carry-over from other donors' samples.

The genes are TRBV7-2 and TRBJ2-3; 8 bases agree with TRBD1. The trim removed 6 bases at V and 2 bases at J, leaving 4 bases unmatched. Germline V lookup: CDR1 SGHTA, CDR2 FQGNSA. This CDR3 has 14 amino acids. CDR3 protein: CASRGQGLTDTQYF. The CDR3 DNA follows: TGTGCCAGCAGAGGACAGGGCCTCACAGATACGCAGTATTTT.

This chain joins TRBV30 and TRBJ2-3; 12 nucleotides match TRBD2. This CDR3 is 13 amino acids long. Trimming removed 3 bases from V and 6 bases from J; junction bases left unmatched: 1. The germline V gene encodes CDR1 GTSNPN and CDR2 SVGIG (reference sequence). The DNA of the CDR3 is TGTGCCTGGAGCACTAGCGGGAGGGATACGCAGTATTTT. It yields the protein CAWSTSGRDTQYF.

On this clonotype itself: This may be a read error: a much more frequent sequence differs by one nucleotide. The chain recombines TRBV12-3 or TRBV12-4 with TRBJ2-5; no firm D call. The CDR3 spans 13 residues. As DNA, the CDR3 is TGTGCCAGCAGCTTAAGTGGAACAGAGAACCAGTACTTC. It is translated as CASSLSGTENQYF.

This clonotype was found many times. The V call is TRBV11-3, the J call TRBJ2-1, with TRBD1 as a possible D gene (5 bases). The V gene's germline CDR1 is SGHNT and CDR2 YENEEA. CDR3 length: 15 residues. The V and J ends lost 1 base and 0 bases respectively, with 7 bases between them. The CDR3 loop is CASSLGGPSYNEQFF. The DNA for the CDR3 is TGTGCCAGCAGCTTAGGGGGCCCCTCCTACAATGAGCAGTTCTTC.

CDR3 bases: TGTGCCAGCAGTGTACGACAGGGAAAGTACACTGAAGCTTTCTTT. Its protein product is CASSVRQGKYTEAFF. The chain employs TRBV12-3 or TRBV12-4 and TRBJ1-1; 7 nucleotides line up with TRBD1. The CDR3 contains 15 residues. V lost 5 bases, J lost 3 bases, and 9 bases stayed unmatched.

This clonotype has more than one count but fewer than ten. V and J are TRBV28 and TRBJ1-3, with 7 bases that match TRBD1. The V gene end was trimmed by 5 bases and the J gene end by 7 bases; junction bases not matched to a gene: 17. The CDR3 sequence is 17 residues long. CDR1 MDHEN and CDR2 SYDVKM come from the germline V gene. The CDR3 region is CASSQSGQTVGSNTIYF. CDR3 bases: TGTGCCAGCAGTCAATCGGGACAGACTGTCGGCTCCAACACCATATATTTT.

The chain links TRBV11-2 to TRBJ1-2, with 7 bases fitting TRBD1. The V and J ends lost 5 bases and 2 bases, in that order; junction bases with no gene match: 11. CDR1 and CDR2 from the germline V gene are SGHAT and FQNNGV. The length of the CDR3 is 16 residues. DNA of the CDR3: TGTGCCAGCAGCGACGGTGGGTCGGGACAGAACTATGGCTACACCTTC. This codes for CASSDGGSGQNYGYTF.

The genes are TRBV20-1 and TRBJ2-7; D possibly corresponds to TRBD1 (5 bases). The CDR3 runs 17 residues. Germline V gene lookup returns CDR1 DFQATT and CDR2 SNEGSKA (reference sequence). The V end lost 0 bases, the J end lost 1 base, and 19 bases lay between the germline ends. Here the CDR3 reads CSARERSKTASSYEQYF. In DNA form, the CDR3 reads TGCAGTGCTAGAGAACGGAGTAAGACAGCTAGTTCCTACGAGCAGTACTTC.

The gene calls are TRBV7-8 and TRBJ2-5; the D gene is possibly TRBD1 (5 bases). The CDR3 spans 15 residues. V lost 5 bases to trimming and J lost 2 bases, with 15 bases between them. CDR1 is SGHVS and CDR2 is FQNEAQ in the germline V gene. The CDR3 is CASSQPQGGQETQYF. The CDR3 DNA follows: TGTGCCAGCAGCCAACCCCAGGGTGGGCAAGAGACCCAGTACTTC.

V usage is TRBV18 and J usage is TRBJ2-5; D uncertain. Trimming pared 3 bases from V and 2 bases from J, leaving 10 bases between. Germline CDR1 reads KGHSH; CDR2 reads LQKENI. The CDR3 sequence is 14 residues long. DNA for the CDR3: TGTGCCAGCTCACCGGACGGAATACAAGAGACCCAGTACTTC. Translation gives CASSPDGIQETQYF. The variable domain in full, with the rest retrieved from reference TRBV18 and TRBJ2-5, is NAGVMQNPRHLVRRRGQEARLRCSPMKGHSHVYWYRQLPEEGLKFMVYLQKENIIDESGMPKERFSAEFPKEGPSILRIQQVVRGDSAAYFCASSPDGIQETQYFGPGTRLLVL.

The table lists this clonotype with a few counts. This sequence joins TRBV6-6 and TRBJ2-7; D not certain. The CDR3 covers 13 residues. V was cut by 2 bases and J by 2 bases, with 7 bases left in between. The germline V gene encodes CDR1 MNHNY and CDR2 SVGAGI (reference sequence). CDR3 in DNA: TGTGCCAGCAGTTACCAAGATACCTACGAGCAGTACTTC. Its protein is CASSYQDTYEQYF.

This clonotype turned up a few times. The chain couples TRBV7-2 to TRBJ1-2, with D possibly matching TRBD1 (5 bases). V gave up 5 bases and J gave up 2 bases, with 21 bases separating them. The CDR3 has 17 amino acids. Germline V gene sequence: CDR1 SGHTA, CDR2 FQGNSA. The CDR3 DNA sequence: TGTGCCAGCAGCCGAACCCAGAGGGGTAGAGGCAACTATGGCTACACCTTC. Translation: CASSRTQRGRGNYGYTF. Full variable domain (outside the CDR3, taken from reference TRBV7-2 and TRBJ1-2): GAGVSQSPSNKVTEKGKDVELRCDPISGHTALYWYRQSLGQGLEFLIYFQGNSAPDKSGLPSDRFSAERTGGSVSTLTIQRTQQEDSAVYLCASSRTQRGRGNYGYTFGSGTRLTVV.

This clonotype was detected only a few times. The J gene is TRBJ2-1, the V gene TRBV2, with TRBD2 identical over 14 bases. Germline lookup yields CDR1 SNHLY and CDR2 FYNNEI. With 1 base clipped from V and 8 bases from J, the junction kept 10 bases outside the gene matches. The CDR3 has 18 residues. The CDR3 region has the DNA TGTGCCAGCAGTGAAGGACTAGCGGGAGGGCCGGAGGTGGATGAGCAGTTCTTC. Translation gives CASSEGLAGGPEVDEQFF.

This clonotype has only one observation. The chain is built from TRBV11-2 and TRBJ1-2; D possibly corresponds to TRBD1 (5 bases). The germline CDR1 and CDR2 sequences are SGHAT and FQNNGV. V lost 5 bases, J lost 4 bases, and 20 bases lay in between. This CDR3 spans 16 amino acids. The CDR3 spells CASSLPSPGGAYGYTF. The CDR3 nucleotides read TGTGCCAGCAGCCTACCCTCTCCGGGAGGGGCCTATGGCTACACCTTC.

There are a few counts of this clonotype. The J gene is TRBJ1-6, the V gene TRBV20-1; TRBD1 might be the D (5 bases). Per germline, CDR1 DFQATT and CDR2 SNEGSKA (reference sequence). The CDR3 is 14 amino acids. V lost 0 bases and J lost 6, with 9 bases in between. In DNA form, the CDR3 reads TGCAGTGCTAGAGAAGCAGGGAGTAATTCACCCCTCCACTTT. It yields the protein CSAREAGSNSPLHF.

The chain joins TRBV27 to TRBJ2-3, with D perhaps matching TRBD2 (5 bases). V lost 3 bases to trimming and J lost 4 bases, with 14 bases between them. The CDR3 is 15 residues long. Per germline, CDR1 MNHEY and CDR2 SMNVEV (reference sequence). CDR3 sequence reads: CASSFRYNGADTQYF. DNA of the CDR3: TGTGCCAGCAGTTTTAGGTACAACGGGGCAGATACGCAGTATTTT.

There are a few counts of this clonotype. The chain combines TRBV15 with TRBJ2-3; D possibly corresponds to TRBD1 (6 bases). Germline loops: CDR1 LNHNV, CDR2 YYDKDF (reference sequence). The ends were cut back, 0 bases at V and 3 bases at J, with 16 bases in the middle. This CDR3 has 17 residues. The CDR3 DNA follows: TGTGCCACCAGCAGAGATCCCGAACAGGGTTCAACAGATACGCAGTATTTT. Protein product: CATSRDPEQGSTDTQYF. Supplemented by reference TRBV15 and TRBJ2-3, the full variable domain reads DAMVIQNPRYQVTQFGKPVTLSCSQTLNHNVMYWYQQKSSQAPKLLFHYYDKDFNNEADTPDNFQSRRPNTSFCFLDIRSPGLGDTAMYLCATSRDPEQGSTDTQYFGPGTRLTVL.

This clonotype was seen only a few times. The DNA for the CDR3 is TGTGCCAGCAGCTCTGAGACAGCCCGAGAGACCCAGTACTTC. Residues: CASSSETARETQYF. The V call is TRBV7-6, the J call TRBJ2-5; D possibly corresponds to TRBD1 (5 bases). Germline assignment: CDR1 SGHVS and CDR2 FNYEAQ. V shed 4 bases and J shed 4 bases, with 13 bases lying between them. The CDR3 spans 14 residues.

V gene TRBV4-2 combines with J gene TRBJ1-6, with 7 bases lining up with TRBD1. Looked up from germline, CDR1 is LGHNA and CDR2 is YNFKEQ. Trimming removed 5 bases from V and 5 bases from J; junction bases left unmatched: 9. The CDR3 consists of 16 residues. The CDR3 loop is CASSGAPGGNNSPLHF. The CDR3 DNA reads as TGTGCCAGCAGCGGCGCCCCAGGGGGTAATAATTCACCCCTCCACTTT.

The sample holds a few counts of this clonotype. The V gene is TRBV28, the J gene TRBJ2-3, with TRBD2 identical over 8 bases. The CDR3 is made up of 16 amino acids. From germline, CDR1 is MDHEN and CDR2 SYDVKM. After removal of 7 bases from V and 2 bases from J, the junction contained 11 bases not matched to a gene. The chain's CDR3 is CASIPSAGGFTDTQYF. The CDR3 coding sequence is TGTGCCAGCATTCCCTCTGCGGGAGGATTCACAGATACGCAGTATTTT.

The chain couples TRBV6-7 to TRBJ1-4; TRBD1 aligns across 7 bases. Being an ORF, TRBV6-7 has a function that is uncertain. This CDR3 spans 15 amino acids. The junction had 8 bases not matched to a gene; V was cut back by 2 bases and J by 8 bases. This CDR3 is CASSYDRARDEKLFF. The CDR3 region has the DNA TGTGCCAGCAGTTACGACAGGGCGAGGGACGAAAAACTGTTTTTT.

This clonotype was seen a handful of times. This chain connects TRBV12-3 or TRBV12-4 to TRBJ1-1, with a possible D match to TRBD1 (6 bases). Trimming pared 10 bases from V and 0 bases from J, leaving 12 bases between. The CDR3 has 13 amino acids. CDR3 in DNA: TGTGCCACCCGGGGGCAGTTGAACACTGAAGCTTTCTTT. This gives the protein CATRGQLNTEAFF.

The rearrangement uses TRBV19 and TRBJ1-2; tentative D call: TRBD1 (5 bases). The V end was cut by 3 bases, the J end by 7 bases, with 15 bases between. From germline, CDR1 is LNHDA and CDR2 SQIVND (reference sequence). The CDR3 is 14 residues long. CDR3 sequence (DNA): TGTGCCAGTAGTATGCTCGGGACGTTCGGTGGCTACACCTTC. This codes for CASSMLGTFGGYTF.

V gene TRBV7-6 combines with J gene TRBJ2-5; 11 positions match TRBD2. CDR3 length: 15 residues. With 4 bases clipped from V and 5 bases from J, the junction kept 6 bases outside the gene matches. CDR1 is SGHVS, CDR2 FNYEAQ, per germline. The CDR3 DNA is TGTGCCAGCAGCTACATACTAGCGGGGGTGGAGACCCAGTACTTC. The encoded protein is CASSYILAGVETQYF. Full variable domain (rest looked up from reference TRBV7-6 and TRBJ2-5): GAGVSQSPRYKVTKRGQDVALRCDPISGHVSLYWYRQALGQGPEFLTYFNYEAQQDKSGLPNDRFSAERPEGSISTLTIQRTEQRDSAMYRCASSYILAGVETQYFGPGTRLLVL.

A few counts support this clonotype. The genes are TRBV15 and TRBJ2-2, with 8 bases matching TRBD1. Trimming removed 8 bases from V and 7 bases from J; junction bases left unmatched: 12. Germline values: CDR1 LNHNV, CDR2 YYDKDF (reference sequence). CDR3 size: 15 residues. CDR3 DNA: TGTGCCACCCAGGGGGCAGACAGGGGAGGCGGGGAGCTGTTTTTT. Its protein is CATQGADRGGGELFF. The whole variable domain, remainder taken from reference TRBV15 and TRBJ2-2, is DAMVIQNPRYQVTQFGKPVTLSCSQTLNHNVMYWYQQKSSQAPKLLFHYYDKDFNNEADTPDNFQSRRPNTSFCFLDIRSPGLGDTAMYLCATQGADRGGGELFFGEGSRLTVL.

This clonotype was observed a few times. The V call is TRBV7-4, the J call TRBJ2-7, with D possibly matching TRBD2 (5 bases). V was shortened by 6 bases and J by 6 bases, with 15 bases between the two germline ends. Germline V CDR1 and CDR2: SGHVT, SQSDAQ. CDR3 length equals 13 residues. CDR3 residues: CASSLEAEGEQYF. CDR3 sequence (DNA): TGTGCCAGCAGTCTAGAAGCAGAGGGCGAGCAGTACTTC.

This clonotype was observed at least ten times. The chain carries TRBV7-2 and TRBJ2-1, with TRBD2 identical over 11 bases. V lost 5 bases, J lost 3 bases, and 3 bases stayed unmatched. Germline V lookup: CDR1 SGHTA, CDR2 FQGNSA. The CDR3 contains 15 residues. CDR3 in DNA: TGTGCCAGCAGCGGAACTAGCGGGGGCTACAATGAGCAGTTCTTC. As protein: CASSGTSGGYNEQFF.